Each of the 10 T cell receptor beta chains below was sequenced from the same sample in a study of immune cell composition in non-small cell lung cancer listed by TCRdb under 2017. Receptor amplification or capture employed the immunoSEQ multiplex PCR assay. TCRdb retrieved this table from immuneACCESS and kept in-frame rearrangements only. Not all clones are present; in checked studies, unresolved V genes account for under half, and no reason is known for the remainder. The sample records around 1,600 clones, around 80% of which are singletons. The biggest ten clones account for approximately 10% of the sample. The source material was lung tumor tissue. The source of these receptors is a human donor with non-small cell lung cancer.

J is TRBJ2-1 and V is TRBV5-4; 10 bases are a match to TRBD1. Germline CDR1 is SGHNT and CDR2 is YYREEE (reference sequence). V dropped 4 bases and J dropped 3; count of bases not matched to a gene: 7. CDR3 length equals 16 residues. This CDR3 reads CASSPEGTGDYNEQFF. CDR3 DNA sequence: TGTGCCAGCAGCCCGGAAGGGACAGGGGACTACAATGAGCAGTTCTTC.

J is TRBJ1-2 and V is TRBV29-1; no reliable D call. The V end lost 0 bases, the J end lost 8 bases, and 10 bases lay between the germline ends. This CDR3 region has 12 residues. CDR1 is SQVTM and CDR2 is ANQGSEA in the germline V gene. The CDR3 protein is CSVEDRRVGYTF. CDR3 in DNA: TGCAGCGTTGAAGATCGGAGGGTAGGCTACACCTTC.

V is TRBV2 and J is TRBJ1-4; D unresolved. The CDR3 consists of 14 residues. Between the trimmed V and J ends, which lost 7 bases and 7 bases, there was a span of 16 bases. The V gene's germline CDR1 is SNHLY and CDR2 FYNNEI. CDR3 sequence (DNA): TGTGCCAGCACCCCCAGCCCCCGGGGTGAAAAACTGTTTTTT. Its translation: CASTPSPRGEKLFF.

This chain joins TRBV9 and TRBJ2-5, with TRBD2 matching over 9 bases. This CDR3 has 16 amino acids. After removal of 3 bases from V and 2 bases from J, the junction contained 8 bases not matched to a gene. Germline V lookup: CDR1 SGDLS, CDR2 YYNGEE. CDR3 sequence: CASSERDLAGQETQYF. The CDR3 DNA reads TGTGCCAGCAGCGAGAGAGACCTAGCGGGGCAAGAGACCCAGTACTTC.

The V and J genes are TRBV18 and TRBJ2-5; D not certain. The length of the CDR3 is 13 residues. The V gene's germline CDR1 is KGHSH and CDR2 LQKENI. V was trimmed by 6 bases and J by 5 bases, leaving 13 bases between them. The CDR3 loop reads CASSLSSLETQYF. The CDR3 DNA sequence: TGTGCCAGCTCTCTTAGCTCGTTGGAGACCCAGTACTTC. Full variable domain (outside the CDR3, taken from reference TRBV18 and TRBJ2-5): NAGVMQNPRHLVRRRGQEARLRCSPMKGHSHVYWYRQLPEEGLKFMVYLQKENIIDESGMPKERFSAEFPKEGPSILRIQQVVRGDSAAYFCASSLSSLETQYFGPGTRLLVL.

V gene TRBV9 combines with J gene TRBJ2-3; possibly TRBD1 for D (6 bases). CDR3 length equals 14 residues. The V end lost 6 bases, the J end lost 2 bases, and 13 bases lay between the germline ends. Per germline, CDR1 SGDLS and CDR2 YYNGEE. DNA of the CDR3: TGTGCCAGCACCCCGGGACAAGACACAGATACGCAGTATTTT. Protein: CASTPGQDTDTQYF.

The chain joins TRBV28 to TRBJ2-7, with a weak D call TRBD2 (5 bases). V lost 10 bases to trimming and J lost 5 bases, with 21 bases between them. Germline V gene lookup returns CDR1 MDHEN and CDR2 SYDVKM. This CDR3 has 14 amino acids. As DNA, the CDR3 is TGTGCCATCGAGACCCGGGATGGGAATGACGAGCAGTACTTC. This sequence encodes CAIETRDGNDEQYF. The variable domain in full, with the rest retrieved from reference TRBV28 and TRBJ2-7, is DVKVTQSSRYLVKRTGEKVFLECVQDMDHENMFWYRQDPGLGLRLIYFSYDVKMKEKGDIPEGYSVSREKKERFSLILESASTNQTSMYLCAIETRDGNDEQYFGPGTRLTVT.

This sequence joins TRBV18 and TRBJ1-1; 11 nucleotides align to TRBD1. CDR1 and CDR2 from the germline V gene are KGHSH and LQKENI. There are 15 residues in the CDR3. V lost 3 bases, J lost 3 bases, and 3 bases stayed unmatched. CDR3 sequence reads: CASSPGTGGHTEAFF. CDR3 nucleotides: TGTGCCAGCTCACCCGGGACAGGGGGGCACACTGAAGCTTTCTTT.

The V gene is TRBV5-1, the J gene TRBJ2-1; D is possibly TRBD2 (6 bases). Germline loops: CDR1 SGHRS, CDR2 YFSETQ. The CDR3 has 17 residues. V was cut by 1 base and J by 1 base, with 15 bases left in between. CDR3 in amino acids: CASSLRPVGGSYNEQFF. In DNA, the CDR3 is TGCGCCAGCAGCTTGCGCCCTGTGGGGGGTTCCTACAATGAGCAGTTCTTC.

This clone has only a few counts. This sequence joins TRBV25-1 and TRBJ2-1; 10 bases are a match to TRBD2. The CDR3 is 14 amino acids. Germline V gene lookup returns CDR1 MGHDK and CDR2 SYGVNS. Losses at the gene ends were 6 bases for V and 4 bases for J; bases not matched to a gene: 3. This CDR3 reads CASRRTSGYNEQFF. Here the CDR3 DNA reads TGTGCCAGCAGGAGGACTAGCGGATACAATGAGCAGTTCTTC. The variable domain in full, completed from reference TRBV25-1 and TRBJ2-1, reads EADIYQTPRYLVIGTGKKITLECSQTMGHDKMYWYQQDPGMELHLIHYSYGVNSTEKGDLSSESTVSRIRTEHFPLTLESARPSHTSQYLCASRRTSGYNEQFFGPGTRLTVL.